This TCR beta chain was profiled in a study of blood T cell repertoires in COVID-19. On the study more broadly: Some COVID-19 samples were acute and others convalescent; all came from the United States, Italy and Spain. PBMCs, B-cell-depleted T cells, or T cells were the source of the cDNA or gDNA that made up the material.

Source study methods: Reference gene primer amplification yielded estimated nucleated cell counts. Using immunoSEQ multiplex PCR, the repertoire was profiled, and TCRdb retains in-frame clones only, with some absent. The DNA gave D and trimming, while V, J and clone size come from that table. The data contain about 220,000 clones, just under 85% of them seen just once; the ten biggest clones take up under 1.5%. Donors were grouped by their self-reported clinical history. The J segment lost 0 bases and the V segment lost 4 bases, leaving 4 bases of the junction unmatched. The CDR3 loop spans 15 amino acids. Germline lookup yields CDR1 SGDLS and CDR2 YYNGEE.

The rearrangement links TRBV9 to TRBJ2-1; 7 nucleotides match TRBD1. Material for sequencing was PBMCs or T cells enriched from blood (not recorded which). The TCR originated in a woman aged 40 to 49 with acute COVID-19. The CDR3 here is CASSPGQSSYNEQFF. DNA of the CDR3: TGTGCCAGCAGCCCGGGACAGAGCTCCTACAATGAGCAGTTCTTC.